This T cell receptor beta chain was sequenced in a study of T-cell reconstitution after alpha-beta-depleted transplantation in children. Preparation of the TCRbeta library was carried out with unique molecular identifiers. From the PCR reads, TCRdb called clonotypes with MiXCR, one entry per CDR3 protein. The repertoire holds about 610,000 distinct CDR3 sequences, roughly 10% seen once, with 4% to 5% in the top ten. This clonotype was observed many times. The CDR3 length is 17 residues. V was clipped by 6 bases and J by 0 bases, with 17 bases between them. Germline V gives CDR1 SGHNT, CDR2 YENEEA. This sequence originates from a human donor who donated a stem cell graft to a child with acute myeloid leukemia. The sample here was PBMCs from the stem cell graft donor, taken from the stem cell graft. The chain couples TRBV11-3 to TRBJ1-4; D might be TRBD1 (6 bases). This chain's CDR3 is CASRTDRSNATNEKLFF. In DNA form, the CDR3 reads TGTGCCAGCAGGACAGACAGGTCCAATGCAACTAATGAAAAACTGTTTTTT.